The 21 T cell receptor beta chains in this list originate from one sample, sequenced in a study of identifying expanded T cells in peripheral blood. Sequencing was performed with immunoSEQ multiplex PCR; in TCRdb, only in-frame clones are kept and a portion is missing. The table includes some 97,000 clones, 88% detected once. Sequences were obtained from blood. The receptors shown here come from a person aged 18 to 75 in good health.

This chain uses TRBV19 with TRBJ2-7; D is uncertain. Between the trimmed V and J ends, which lost 5 bases and 2 bases, there was a span of 19 bases. CDR3 length equals 16 residues. Germline-derived CDR1 and CDR2 are LNHDA and SQIVND (reference sequence). CDR3 sequence reads: CASSPGENPVTYEQYF. The CDR3 DNA reads as TGTGCCAGTAGTCCCGGTGAAAATCCCGTTACCTACGAGCAGTACTTC. The full variable domain, with the rest looked up from reference TRBV19 and TRBJ2-7, is DGGITQSPKYLFRKEGQNVTLSCEQNLNHDAMYWYRQDPGQGLRLIYYSQIVNDFQKGDIAEGYSVSREKKESFPLTVTSAQKNPTAFYLCASSPGENPVTYEQYFGPGTRLTVT.

V gene TRBV30 combines with J gene TRBJ2-3; TRBD1 or TRBD2 may be the D gene (5 bases each). This CDR3 is 12 amino acids long. Germline-derived CDR1 and CDR2 are GTSNPN and SVGIG (reference sequence). V was clipped by 3 bases and J by 6 bases, with 10 bases between them. The CDR3 region has the DNA TGTGCCTGGAGGGGGACGTCCGATACGCAGTATTTT. Protein sequence: CAWRGTSDTQYF. The whole variable domain, remainder taken from reference TRBV30 and TRBJ2-3, is SQTIHQWPATLVQPVGSPLSLECTVEGTSNPNLYWYRQAAGRGLQLLFYSVGIGQISSEVPQNLSASRPQDRQFILSSKKLLLSDSGFYLCAWRGTSDTQYFGPGTRLTVL.

The V gene is TRBV10-3, the J gene TRBJ2-1; TRBD2 agrees at 8 bases. Germline lookup yields CDR1 ENHRY and CDR2 SYGVKD. The CDR3 sequence is 18 residues long. The ends lost 5 bases at V and 7 bases at J; junction bases unmatched: 19. The CDR3: CAISRGGGPFSQANEQFF. CDR3 DNA: TGTGCCATCAGTCGGGGGGGAGGGCCCTTCTCTCAGGCTAATGAGCAGTTCTTC.

This clone was detected a few times. This chain joins TRBV7-9 and TRBJ1-2; TRBD1 aligns across 7 bases. CDR1 and CDR2 (germline): SEHNR, FQNEAQ (reference sequence). The CDR3 spans 14 residues. Losses at the gene ends were 1 base for V and 8 bases for J; bases not matched to a gene: 7. The DNA for the CDR3 is TGTGCCAGCAGCTTAGTTAACCGGGGACAGGGCTACACCTTC. Translating gives CASSLVNRGQGYTF.

This clone occurred once. The genes are TRBV6-5 and TRBJ1-6; D ambiguous. Trimming stripped 5 bases from V and 5 bases from J, with 7 bases between. The CDR3 extends over 13 amino acids. Germline CDR1 reads MNHEY; CDR2 reads SVGAGI. For the CDR3, the DNA is TGTGCCAGCAGTGAACAGAATAATTCACCCCTCCACTTT. Translating gives CASSEQNNSPLHF.

CDR3 nucleotides: TGTGCCAGCAGCTGGGACAGGGCTGAAGCTTTCTTT. Translation: CASSWDRAEAFF. The V and J genes are TRBV5-4 and TRBJ1-1, with 9 positions matching TRBD1. The CDR3 extends over 12 amino acids. Germline values: CDR1 SGHNT, CDR2 YYREEE (reference sequence). V shed 3 bases, J shed 6 bases, and the junction held 0 bases outside the gene matches.

V gene TRBV27 combines with J gene TRBJ1-2, with TRBD1 matching over 7 bases. This CDR3 is 23 amino acids long. Trimming removed 4 bases from V and 2 bases from J; junction bases left unmatched: 31. In germline, CDR1 is MNHEY, CDR2 SMNVEV (reference sequence). The CDR3: CASSSGISSINSRQGGYNYGYTF. The CDR3, as DNA: TGTGCCAGCAGTTCCGGTATCTCTTCAATTAATTCTCGACAGGGAGGATACAACTATGGCTACACCTTC.

The rearrangement uses TRBV7-8 and TRBJ2-2; 10 positions match TRBD1. The germline V gene has CDR1 SGHVS and CDR2 FQNEAQ. V trimming: 4 bases; J trimming: 5 bases; junction bases outside the gene matches: 7. This CDR3 region has 16 residues. CDR3 residues: CASSSSGTGATGELFF. As DNA, the CDR3 is TGTGCCAGCAGCTCATCCGGGACAGGGGCGACCGGGGAGCTGTTTTTT. The complete variable domain, with remaining parts taken from reference TRBV7-8 and TRBJ2-2, reads GAGVSQSPRYKVAKRGQDVALRCDPISGHVSLFWYQQALGQGPEFLTYFQNEAQLDKSGLPSDRFFAERPEGSVSTLKIQRTQQEDSAVYLCASSSSGTGATGELFFGEGSRLTVL.

The rearrangement links TRBV7-9 to TRBJ2-5; tentatively, D is TRBD1 or TRBD2 (7 bases each). The germline CDR1 and CDR2 sequences are SEHNR and FQNEAQ (reference sequence). The length of the CDR3 is 17 residues. V was trimmed by 1 base and J by 1 base, leaving 16 bases between them. The CDR3 coding sequence is TGTGCCAGCAGCTTAGTCGGGGCAGGGGGGGTCCAAGAGACCCAGTACTTC. Translated: CASSLVGAGGVQETQYF. Full variable domain (remainder filled in from reference TRBV7-9 and TRBJ2-5): DTGVSQNPRHKITKRGQNVTFRCDPISEHNRLYWYRQTLGQGPEFLTYFQNEAQLEKSRLLSDRFSAERPKGSFSTLEIQRTEQGDSAMYLCASSLVGAGGVQETQYFGPGTRLLVL.

The chain combines TRBV19 with TRBJ1-1; D not resolved. Trimming removed 5 bases from V and 2 bases from J, with 9 bases in between. From germline, CDR1 is LNHDA and CDR2 SQIVND (reference sequence). CDR3 size: 13 residues. The CDR3 sequence is CASSLGPNTEAFF. CDR3 coding DNA: TGTGCCAGTAGTCTCGGGCCCAACACTGAAGCTTTCTTT.

This chain links TRBV7-9 with TRBJ1-4, with 7 bases that match TRBD1. Germline V gene data show CDR1 as SEHNR and CDR2 as FQNEAQ (reference sequence). The V and J ends lost 5 bases and 0 bases, in that order; junction bases with no gene match: 6. This CDR3 is 16 amino acids long. The CDR3 sequence: CASSIGQATTNEKLFF. DNA for the CDR3: TGTGCCAGCAGCATAGGACAGGCGACAACTAATGAAAAACTGTTTTTT.

J is TRBJ1-6 and V is TRBV2; D not resolved. Germline loops: CDR1 SNHLY, CDR2 FYNNEI. The CDR3 loop spans 14 amino acids. Deletions cut 2 bases from V and 9 bases from J, with 11 bases between. CDR3: CASSEQRFGSPLHF. The CDR3 coding sequence is TGTGCCAGCAGTGAACAAAGGTTTGGTTCACCCCTCCACTTT.

This clone was counted a few times. The V call is TRBV30, the J call TRBJ2-5; 7 positions agree with TRBD2. V was pared by 6 bases and J by 2 bases, with 6 bases of the junction left unmatched. The length of the CDR3 is 13 residues. Germline CDR1 and CDR2: GTSNPN and SVGIG (reference sequence). CDR3 bases: TGTGCCTGCCATCCTAGCGGACAAGAGACCCAGTACTTC. Protein product: CACHPSGQETQYF.

The V and J genes are TRBV25-1 and TRBJ2-1; no clear D gene. The V gene lost 5 bases and the J gene lost 0 bases, with 11 bases spanning the gap. This CDR3 region has 15 residues. CDR1 and CDR2 from the germline V gene are MGHDK and SYGVNS. The CDR3 region has the DNA TGTGCCAGCAGTCAACCAGGCAGCTCCTACAATGAGCAGTTCTTC. Protein sequence: CASSQPGSSYNEQFF. Using reference TRBV25-1 and TRBJ2-1 for the parts outside the CDR3, the full variable domain is EADIYQTPRYLVIGTGKKITLECSQTMGHDKMYWYQQDPGMELHLIHYSYGVNSTEKGDLSSESTVSRIRTEHFPLTLESARPSHTSQYLCASSQPGSSYNEQFFGPGTRLTVL.

The gene calls are TRBV5-1 and TRBJ2-2; the D gene is possibly TRBD2 (5 bases). This CDR3 is built from 15 residues. Germline values: CDR1 SGHRS, CDR2 YFSETQ. Trimming took 4 bases from V and 1 from J, leaving 11 bases between them. The CDR3 coding sequence is TGCGCCAGCAGCCCCCGAGGAGGGAACACCGGGGAGCTGTTTTTT. It yields the protein CASSPRGGNTGELFF.

The chain has TRBV5-1 and TRBJ2-5, with 7 bases matching TRBD1. This CDR3 has 16 amino acids. The V and J ends lost 4 bases and 4 bases, in that order; junction bases with no gene match: 13. Germline-derived CDR1 and CDR2 are SGHRS and YFSETQ. The CDR3 DNA is TGCGCCAGCAGCGAGAAGGGGACAGAGAGAATAGAGACCCAGTACTTC. It is translated as CASSEKGTERIETQYF.

The V and J genes are TRBV7-6 and TRBJ2-5; D is perhaps TRBD2 (6 bases). V dropped 5 bases and J dropped 4 bases, with 17 bases sitting between them. The CDR3 runs 15 residues. Germline V gives CDR1 SGHVS, CDR2 FNYEAQ. This CDR3 is CASSTGRLGGETQYF. In nucleotides, the CDR3 is TGTGCCAGCAGCACCGGCCGCCTCGGGGGAGAGACCCAGTACTTC.

The chain uses TRBV7-9 and TRBJ1-1, with D perhaps TRBD1 (6 bases). The V end lost 5 bases, the J end lost 7 bases, and 11 bases lay between the germline ends. Germline V gene lookup returns CDR1 SEHNR and CDR2 FQNEAQ (reference sequence). This CDR3 has 12 amino acids. This CDR3 reads CASSPTGIEAFF. CDR3 nucleotides: TGTGCCAGCAGCCCCACAGGGATTGAAGCTTTCTTT.

A single count supports this clone. The chain links TRBV11-2 to TRBJ2-7, with D maybe TRBD2 (6 bases). Trimming pared 5 bases from V and 7 bases from J, leaving 12 bases between. Germline CDR1 SGHAT, CDR2 FQNNGV. The CDR3 sequence is 12 residues long. The CDR3 coding sequence is TGTGCCAGCAGCCCGACCGGGAGAGAGCAGTACTTC. As protein: CASSPTGREQYF. Complete variable domain (other parts from reference TRBV11-2 and TRBJ2-7): EAGVAQSPRYKIIEKRQSVAFWCNPISGHATLYWYQQILGQGPKLLIQFQNNGVVDDSQLPKDRFSAERLKGVDSTLKIQPAKLEDSAVYLCASSPTGREQYFGPGTRLTVT.

V usage is TRBV6-4 and J usage is TRBJ1-2; D might be TRBD1 (6 bases). Germline V gene lookup returns CDR1 MRHNA and CDR2 SNTAGT. CDR3 size: 15 residues. V lost 3 bases and J 7 bases, leaving 18 bases between the germline ends. CDR3 bases: TGTGCCAGCAGTGATTTCCCAGGGGCCTTTCCTGGCTACACCTTC. Protein: CASSDFPGAFPGYTF.

This clone showed up just once. The rearrangement uses TRBV7-6 and TRBJ2-6, with TRBD2 as a possible D gene (5 bases). The CDR3 consists of 17 residues. V lost 5 bases, J lost 0 bases, and 14 bases lay in between. Germline-derived CDR1 and CDR2 are SGHVS and FNYEAQ. CDR3 bases: TGTGCCAGCAGCGCGATCCGGGAAAACTCTGGGGCCAACGTCCTGACTTTC. Its translation is CASSAIRENSGANVLTF. Together with reference TRBV7-6 and TRBJ2-6, the CDR3 gives the full variable domain: GAGVSQSPRYKVTKRGQDVALRCDPISGHVSLYWYRQALGQGPEFLTYFNYEAQQDKSGLPNDRFSAERPEGSISTLTIQRTEQRDSAMYRCASSAIRENSGANVLTFGAGSRLTVL.